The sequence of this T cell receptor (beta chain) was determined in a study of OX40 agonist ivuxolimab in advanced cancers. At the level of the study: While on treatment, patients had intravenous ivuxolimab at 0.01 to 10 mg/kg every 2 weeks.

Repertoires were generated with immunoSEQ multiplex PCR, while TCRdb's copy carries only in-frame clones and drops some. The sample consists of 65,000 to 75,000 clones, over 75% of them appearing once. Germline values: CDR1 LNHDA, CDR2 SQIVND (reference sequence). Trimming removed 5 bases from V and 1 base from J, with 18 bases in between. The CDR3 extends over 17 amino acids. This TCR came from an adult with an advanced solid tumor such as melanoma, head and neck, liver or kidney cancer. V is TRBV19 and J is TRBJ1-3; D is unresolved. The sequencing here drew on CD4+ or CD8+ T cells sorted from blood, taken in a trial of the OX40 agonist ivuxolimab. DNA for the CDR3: TGTGCCAGTAGTTCCTGGGCCCGACGGGATTCTGGAAACACCATATATTTT. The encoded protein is CASSSWARRDSGNTIYF.